Detailed here is one TCR beta chain. What it binds is unknown. CDR3 length: 13 residues. The ends were cut back, 2 bases at V and 7 bases at J, with 13 bases in the middle. From germline, CDR1 is SGHRS and CDR2 YFSETQ. The record originates from a study of T cell responses to AZD1222 COVID-19 vaccine. Points from the study as a whole: Among spike-specific TCRs, nearly half reportedly target unmutated variant regions.

Produced via immunoSEQ multiplex PCR; TCRdb's table is partial and in-frame only. The sample includes around 180,000 clones, around 89% of them seen just once. The chain is built from TRBV5-1 and TRBJ2-7; a possible D gene is TRBD1 (6 bases). The specimen was peripheral blood, collected on day 0 of AZD1222 vaccination. The origin of this receptor is an adult in good health. This chain's CDR3 is CASSLTGPGEQYV. The CDR3 region has the DNA TGCGCCAGCAGCTTAACAGGGCCGGGGGAGCAGTACGTC.